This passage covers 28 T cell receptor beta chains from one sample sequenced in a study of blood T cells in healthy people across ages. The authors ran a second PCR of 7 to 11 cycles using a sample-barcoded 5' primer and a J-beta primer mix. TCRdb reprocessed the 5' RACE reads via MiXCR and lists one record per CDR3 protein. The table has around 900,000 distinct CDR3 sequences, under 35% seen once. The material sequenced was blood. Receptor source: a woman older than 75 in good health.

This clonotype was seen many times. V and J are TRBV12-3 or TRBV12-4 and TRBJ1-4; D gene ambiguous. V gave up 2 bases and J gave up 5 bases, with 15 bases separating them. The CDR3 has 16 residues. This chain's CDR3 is CASSLSSLTGNEKLFF. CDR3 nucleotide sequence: TGTGCCAGCAGTTTATCGAGTTTGACGGGGAATGAAAAACTGTTTTTT.

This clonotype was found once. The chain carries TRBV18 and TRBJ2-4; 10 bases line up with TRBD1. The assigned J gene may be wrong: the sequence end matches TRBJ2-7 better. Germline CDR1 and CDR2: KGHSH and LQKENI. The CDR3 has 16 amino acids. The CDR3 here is CASSPPTGGTTYEQYF. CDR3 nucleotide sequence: TGTGCCAGCTCACCACCGACAGGGGGCACGACCTACGAGCAGTACTTC.

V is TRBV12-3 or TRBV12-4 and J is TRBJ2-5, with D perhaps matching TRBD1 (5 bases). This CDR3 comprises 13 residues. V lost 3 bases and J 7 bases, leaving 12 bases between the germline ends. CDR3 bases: TGTGCCAGCAGTTTCCAGGGCCTTGGGACCCAGTACTTC. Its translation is CASSFQGLGTQYF.

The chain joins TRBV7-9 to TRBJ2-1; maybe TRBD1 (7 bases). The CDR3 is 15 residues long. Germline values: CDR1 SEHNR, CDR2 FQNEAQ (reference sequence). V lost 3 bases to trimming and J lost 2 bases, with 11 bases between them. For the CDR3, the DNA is TGTGCCAGCAGCTTGGAGGGGGCAACCTACAATGAGCAGTTCTTC. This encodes CASSLEGATYNEQFF.

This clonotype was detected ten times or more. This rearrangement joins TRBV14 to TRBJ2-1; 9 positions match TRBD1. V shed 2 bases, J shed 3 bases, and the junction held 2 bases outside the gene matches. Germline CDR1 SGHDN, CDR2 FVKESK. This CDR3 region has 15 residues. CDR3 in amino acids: CASSQRQGVYNEQFF. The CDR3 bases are TGTGCCAGCAGCCAACGACAGGGGGTCTACAATGAGCAGTTCTTC.

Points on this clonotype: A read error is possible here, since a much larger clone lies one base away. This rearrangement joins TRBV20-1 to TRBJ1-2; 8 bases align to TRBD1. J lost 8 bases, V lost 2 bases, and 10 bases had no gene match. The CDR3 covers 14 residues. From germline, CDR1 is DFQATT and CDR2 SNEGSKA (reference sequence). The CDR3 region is CSARRTGIRGGYTF. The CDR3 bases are TGCAGTGCTAGAAGGACAGGGATCCGAGGGGGCTACACCTTC.

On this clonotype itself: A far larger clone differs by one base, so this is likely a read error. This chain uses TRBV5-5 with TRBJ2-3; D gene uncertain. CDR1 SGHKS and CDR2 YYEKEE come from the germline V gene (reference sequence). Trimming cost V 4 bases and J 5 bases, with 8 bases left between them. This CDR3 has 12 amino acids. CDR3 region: CASSVGRDTQYF. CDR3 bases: TGTGCCAGCAGCGTGGGAAGAGATACGCAGTATTTT.

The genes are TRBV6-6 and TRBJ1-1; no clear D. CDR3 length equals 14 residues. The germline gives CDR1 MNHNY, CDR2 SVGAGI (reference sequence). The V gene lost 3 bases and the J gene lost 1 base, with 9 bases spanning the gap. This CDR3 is CASSYMTPNTEAFF. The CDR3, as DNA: TGTGCCAGCAGTTATATGACCCCGAACACTGAAGCTTTCTTT.

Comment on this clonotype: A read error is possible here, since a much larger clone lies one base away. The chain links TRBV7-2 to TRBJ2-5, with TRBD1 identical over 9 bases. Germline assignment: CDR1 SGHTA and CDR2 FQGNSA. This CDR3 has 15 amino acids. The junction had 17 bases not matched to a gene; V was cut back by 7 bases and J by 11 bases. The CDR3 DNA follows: TGTGCCAGCAACCCCGAGGGGACAGGGTGGAATGAGCAGTACTTC. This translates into CASNPEGTGWNEQYF.

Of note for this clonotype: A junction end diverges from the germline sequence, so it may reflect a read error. CDR3 in DNA: TGTACCAGCAGACGTCAGAGGAATAGCAATCAGCCCCAGCATTTT. Protein sequence: CTSRRQRNSNQPQHF. This chain connects TRBV6-5 to TRBJ1-5; no firm D call. CDR1 and CDR2 from the germline V gene are MNHEY and SVGAGI. The CDR3 has 15 residues.

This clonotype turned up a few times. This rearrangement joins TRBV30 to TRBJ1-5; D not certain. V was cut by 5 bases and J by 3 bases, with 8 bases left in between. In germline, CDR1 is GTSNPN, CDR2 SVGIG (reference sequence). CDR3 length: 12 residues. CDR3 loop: CAWAGTNQPQHF. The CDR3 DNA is TGTGCCTGGGCGGGAACCAATCAGCCCCAGCATTTT.

This chain's CDR3 is CASSLEGAIQSDTQYF. In DNA, the CDR3 is TGTGCCAGCAGCTTAGAGGGAGCGATTCAGTCAGATACGCAGTATTTT. The rearrangement joins TRBV13 to TRBJ2-3; D perhaps matches TRBD2 (5 bases). This CDR3 is 16 amino acids long. Germline lookup yields CDR1 PRHDT and CDR2 FYEKMQ (reference sequence). Trimming stripped 1 base from V and 4 bases from J, with 15 bases between.

CDR3 residues: CASSLEAGFRTDTQYF. The CDR3 region has the DNA TGCGCCAGCAGCTTGGAAGCGGGGTTTCGCACAGATACGCAGTATTTT. The gene calls are TRBV5-1 and TRBJ2-3; 7 bases map to TRBD2. The germline V gene has CDR1 SGHRS and CDR2 YFSETQ. This CDR3 comprises 16 residues. Trimming removed 0 bases from V and 1 base from J; junction bases left unmatched: 5.

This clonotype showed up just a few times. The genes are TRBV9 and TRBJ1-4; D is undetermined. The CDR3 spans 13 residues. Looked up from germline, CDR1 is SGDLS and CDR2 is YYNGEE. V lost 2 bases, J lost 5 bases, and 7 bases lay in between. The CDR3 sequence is CASSVSPNEKLFF. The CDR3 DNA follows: TGTGCCAGCAGCGTTAGCCCCAATGAAAAACTGTTTTTT.

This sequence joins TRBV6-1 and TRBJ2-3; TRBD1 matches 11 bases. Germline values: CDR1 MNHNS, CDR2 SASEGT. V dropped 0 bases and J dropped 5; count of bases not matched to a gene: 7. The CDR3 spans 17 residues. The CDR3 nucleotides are TGTGCCAGCAGTGAAGCCCTGGGACAGGGGGGAGGAGATACGCAGTATTTT. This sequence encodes CASSEALGQGGGDTQYF.

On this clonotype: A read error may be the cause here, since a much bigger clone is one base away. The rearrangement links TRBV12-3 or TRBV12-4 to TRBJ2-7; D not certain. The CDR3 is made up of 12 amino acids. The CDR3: CASATYSYERYF. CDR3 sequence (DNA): TGTGCCAGCGCCACGTACAGCTACGAGCGGTACTTC.

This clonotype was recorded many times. This CDR3 is CSVDIYYLNYGYTF. CDR3 DNA: TGCAGCGTCGACATCTACTACCTAAACTATGGCTACACCTTC. The chain links TRBV29-1 to TRBJ1-2; D gene unclear. The CDR3 runs 14 residues. V lost 6 bases and J lost 2, with 16 bases in between. In germline, CDR1 is SQVTM, CDR2 ANQGSEA.

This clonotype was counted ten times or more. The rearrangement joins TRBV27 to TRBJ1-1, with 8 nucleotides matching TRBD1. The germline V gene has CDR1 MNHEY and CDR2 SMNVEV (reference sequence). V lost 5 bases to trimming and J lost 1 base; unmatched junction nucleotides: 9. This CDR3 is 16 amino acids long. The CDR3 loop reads CASSLRQGIANTEAFF. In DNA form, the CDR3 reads TGTGCCAGCAGTCTCCGACAGGGGATCGCGAACACTGAAGCTTTCTTT.

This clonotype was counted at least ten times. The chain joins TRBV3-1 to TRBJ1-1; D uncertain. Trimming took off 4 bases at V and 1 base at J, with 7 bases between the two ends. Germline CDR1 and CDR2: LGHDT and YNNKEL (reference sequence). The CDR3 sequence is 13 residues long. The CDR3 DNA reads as TGTGCCAGCAGCCCGGCCGCGAACACTGAAGCTTTCTTT. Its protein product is CASSPAANTEAFF.

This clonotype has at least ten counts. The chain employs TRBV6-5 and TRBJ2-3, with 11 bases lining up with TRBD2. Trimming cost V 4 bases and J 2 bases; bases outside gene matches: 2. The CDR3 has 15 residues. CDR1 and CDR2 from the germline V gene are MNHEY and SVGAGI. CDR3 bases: TGTGCCAGCAGTTTTAGCGGGGGGGCCACAGATACGCAGTATTTT. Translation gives CASSFSGGATDTQYF.

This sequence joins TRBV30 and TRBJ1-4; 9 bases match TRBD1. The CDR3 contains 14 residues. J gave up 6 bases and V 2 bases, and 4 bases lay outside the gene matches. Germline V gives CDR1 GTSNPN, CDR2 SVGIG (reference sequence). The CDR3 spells CAWSTRDRDEKLFF. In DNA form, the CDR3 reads TGTGCCTGGAGTACTCGGGACAGGGATGAAAAACTGTTTTTT.

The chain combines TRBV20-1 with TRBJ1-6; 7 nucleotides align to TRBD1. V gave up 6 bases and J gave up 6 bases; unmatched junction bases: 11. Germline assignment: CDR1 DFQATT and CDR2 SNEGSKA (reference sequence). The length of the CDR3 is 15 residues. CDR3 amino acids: CSAQDARGLNSPLHF. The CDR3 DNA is TGCAGTGCCCAAGACGCTAGGGGGCTTAATTCACCCCTCCACTTT.

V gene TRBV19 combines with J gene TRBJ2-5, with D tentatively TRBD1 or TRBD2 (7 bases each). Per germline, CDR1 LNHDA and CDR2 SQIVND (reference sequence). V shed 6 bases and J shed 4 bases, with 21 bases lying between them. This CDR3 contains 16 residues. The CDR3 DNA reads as TGTGCCAGTAGCCTCCAGGGGGGGGCACACAGAGAGACCCAGTACTTC. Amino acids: CASSLQGGAHRETQYF.

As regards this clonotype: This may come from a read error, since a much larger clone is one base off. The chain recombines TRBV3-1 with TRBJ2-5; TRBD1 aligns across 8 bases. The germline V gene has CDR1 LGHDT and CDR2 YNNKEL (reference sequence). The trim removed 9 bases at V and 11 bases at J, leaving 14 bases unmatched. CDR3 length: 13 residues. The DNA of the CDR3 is TGTGCCAGTCACAAGACAGGGGACAATGAGCAGTACTTC. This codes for CASHKTGDNEQYF.

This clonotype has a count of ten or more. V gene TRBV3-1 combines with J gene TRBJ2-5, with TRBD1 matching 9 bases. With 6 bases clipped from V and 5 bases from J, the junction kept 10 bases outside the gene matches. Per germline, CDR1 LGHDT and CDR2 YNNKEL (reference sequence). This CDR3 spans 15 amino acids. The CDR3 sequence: CASSSAGTGRETQYF. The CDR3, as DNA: TGTGCCAGCAGTTCAGCCGGGACAGGGCGGGAGACCCAGTACTTC.

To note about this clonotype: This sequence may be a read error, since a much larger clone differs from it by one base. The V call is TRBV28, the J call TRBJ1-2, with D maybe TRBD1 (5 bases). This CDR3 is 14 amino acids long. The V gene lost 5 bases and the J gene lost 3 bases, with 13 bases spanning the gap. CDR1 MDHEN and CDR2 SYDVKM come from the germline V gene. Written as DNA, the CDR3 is TGTGCCAGCAGTATGACAGCTGGGGACTATGGCTACACCTTC. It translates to CASSMTAGDYGYTF.

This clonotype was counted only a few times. CDR3 bases: TGCAGTGCACCATCGAGTGGGACTGAAGCTTTCTTT. This sequence encodes CSAPSSGTEAFF. The V and J genes are TRBV20-1 and TRBJ1-1; D is unresolved. The CDR3 is 12 amino acids. The germline gives CDR1 DFQATT, CDR2 SNEGSKA (reference sequence). The germline V and J ends were trimmed by 6 bases and 5 bases, with 13 bases remaining between them.

This CDR3 is CASSYVQASYEQYF. The CDR3 nucleotides read TGTGCCAGCAGCTACGTCCAGGCCAGCTACGAGCAGTACTTC. The chain joins TRBV7-9 to TRBJ2-7; no clear D gene. CDR1 is SEHNR, CDR2 FQNEAQ, per germline (reference sequence). The CDR3 contains 14 residues. V lost 4 bases and J lost 3, with 13 bases in between.